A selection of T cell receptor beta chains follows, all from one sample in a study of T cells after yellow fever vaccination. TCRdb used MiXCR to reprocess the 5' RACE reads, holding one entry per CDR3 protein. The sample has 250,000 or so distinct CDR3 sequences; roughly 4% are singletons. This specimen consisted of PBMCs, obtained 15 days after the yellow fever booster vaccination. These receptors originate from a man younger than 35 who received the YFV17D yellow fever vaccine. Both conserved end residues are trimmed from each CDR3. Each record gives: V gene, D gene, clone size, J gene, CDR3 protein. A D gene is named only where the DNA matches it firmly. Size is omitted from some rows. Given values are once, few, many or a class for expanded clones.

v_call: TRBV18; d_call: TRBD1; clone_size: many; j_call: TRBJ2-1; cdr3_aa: ASSPQGVAYNEQF
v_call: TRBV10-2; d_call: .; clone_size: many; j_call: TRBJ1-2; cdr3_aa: ASRRDDYGYT
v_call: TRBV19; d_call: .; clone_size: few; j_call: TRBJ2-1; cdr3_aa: ASSIFHGDEQF
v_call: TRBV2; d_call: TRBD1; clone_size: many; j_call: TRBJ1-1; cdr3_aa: ASSASLGQGSTEAF
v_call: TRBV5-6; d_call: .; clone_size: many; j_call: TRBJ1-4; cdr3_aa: ASSSTPGSAINEKLF
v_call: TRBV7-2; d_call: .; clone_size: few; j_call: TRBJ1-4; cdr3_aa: ASSGVGGEDEKLF
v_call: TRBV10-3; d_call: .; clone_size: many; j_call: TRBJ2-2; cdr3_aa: ATQRGRDKNTGELF
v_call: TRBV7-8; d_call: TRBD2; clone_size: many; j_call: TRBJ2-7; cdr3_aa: ASSLAPNLAGASYEQY
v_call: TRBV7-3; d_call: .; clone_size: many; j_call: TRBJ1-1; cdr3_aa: ASSSRPSLTEAF
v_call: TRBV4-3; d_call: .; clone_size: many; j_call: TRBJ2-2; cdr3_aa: ASSHEFPSARGELF
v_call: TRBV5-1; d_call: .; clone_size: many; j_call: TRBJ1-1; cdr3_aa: ASSLAVAGREAF
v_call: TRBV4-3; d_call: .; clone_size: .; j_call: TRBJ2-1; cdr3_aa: ASSRARWNEQF
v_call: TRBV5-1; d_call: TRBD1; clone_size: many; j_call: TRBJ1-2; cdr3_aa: ASSIDRDSRYGYT
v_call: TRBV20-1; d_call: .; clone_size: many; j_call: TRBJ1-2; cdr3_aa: SAFVANYGYT
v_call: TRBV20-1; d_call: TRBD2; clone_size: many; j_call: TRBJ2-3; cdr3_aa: SARGTRLTDTQY
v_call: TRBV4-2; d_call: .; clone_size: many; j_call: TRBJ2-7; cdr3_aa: ASSQDRYEQY
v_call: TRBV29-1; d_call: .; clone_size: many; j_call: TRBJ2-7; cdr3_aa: SVGVWGAWEQY
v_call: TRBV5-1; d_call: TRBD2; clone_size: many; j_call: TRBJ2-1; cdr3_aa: ASSFGGGAYNEQF
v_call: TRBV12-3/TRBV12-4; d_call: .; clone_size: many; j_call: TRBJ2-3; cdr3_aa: ASSLSGGIDTQY
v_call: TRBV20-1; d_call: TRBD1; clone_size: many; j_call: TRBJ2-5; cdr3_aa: SAPQFGTVGETQY
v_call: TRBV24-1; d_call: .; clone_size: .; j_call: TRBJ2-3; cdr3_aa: ATSRGLTDTQY
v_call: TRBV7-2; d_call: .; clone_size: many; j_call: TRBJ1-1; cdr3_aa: ASSFSQGSWGTEAF
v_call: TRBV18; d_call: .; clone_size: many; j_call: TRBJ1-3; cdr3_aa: ASSPNDISSGNTIY
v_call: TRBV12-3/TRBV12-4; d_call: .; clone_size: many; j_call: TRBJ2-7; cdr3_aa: ASSGPSYEQY
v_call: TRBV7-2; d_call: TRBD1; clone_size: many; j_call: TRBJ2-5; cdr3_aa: ASSSDRAEETQY
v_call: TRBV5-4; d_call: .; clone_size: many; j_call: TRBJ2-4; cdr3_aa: ASSSGGRDNIQY
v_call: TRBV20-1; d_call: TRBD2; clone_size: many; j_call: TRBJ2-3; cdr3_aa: SATRTSGGPTSTDTQY
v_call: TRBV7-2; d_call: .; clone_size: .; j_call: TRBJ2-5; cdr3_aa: ASSPRRGQETQY